What follows describes a single T cell receptor (beta chain). Many counts were recorded for this clonotype. Its antigen has not been determined. No base qualities exist here, and no much larger clone lies one base off it. The TCR beta CDR3 regions were amplified from the RNA transcripts. The TCR CDR3 was subjected to a first round of RT-PCR using the HTBI primer set and the Qiagen OneStep RT-PCR kit. The libraries were constructed in a second round of multiplex PCR and then size-selected and purified. The libraries were sequenced on an Illumina HiSeq2000 using paired-end 100 bp reads. Per the source publication's procedure: SOAPnuke was used to process the raw data, removing reads that contained adapters or uncalled bases, had a mean Phred below 15, or lacked an exact match to the constant primer or identifier. High-quality paired reads were merged using COPE v1.2.5, and each unique nucleotide sequence was defined as a clonotype. MiTCR v1.1 was used to align clonotypes to the IMGT TRBV, TRBD and TRBJ reference segments. The analysis was restricted to V-J combinations with a frequency above 0.0001, which together covered approximately 99% of the repertoires. A TCS score was defined as the ratio between F50 (clonal expansion) and ExV (chaos), using BLOSUM62-based TCRdist between CDR3 peptides within each V-J. Welch's t-statistics and random forest reduced around 520 V-J features to under 15, which were used in a naive Bayes classifier (R e1071). The public sequencing data were trimmed at Q25 with fastp and processed into clonotypes with MiXCR by TCRdb, which kept only in-frame beta chains. Rows are combined by CDR3 protein, so each entry shows the most common genes and DNA. TCRdb's processing, not the authors' own work, is the source of the V and J calls. Present in this sample are approximately 250,000 distinct CDR3 sequences, approximately 23% of which were seen just once. In total, the top ten clones hold roughly 35% of the sample.

Moderately to severely active disease, a Clinical Activity Score of at least 3, a NOSPECS grade of at least 4, and a duration under 3 months were present in ophthalmopathy patients. The study excluded patients with uncontrolled infections, other autoimmune diseases, pregnancy or lactation. Diagnoses were established on the basis of clinical symptoms, serum thyroxine and TRAb, thyroid ultrasound, and orbital computed tomography. Ficoll-Paque density gradient centrifugation was used to isolate PBMCs from about 10 ml of fresh peripheral blood. Trizol reagent was used to extract total RNA, and RNA quality was then checked on an Agilent 2100 Bioanalyzer. Spanning cysteine to phenylalanine, the CDR3 consists of 13 amino acids. Left in the record is the CDR3 DNA by itself, 39 bases read in frame from the first base. The germline V gene yields SNHLY for CDR1 and FYNNEI for CDR2. Cut back by 6 bases and 4 bases, the V and J ends lie 12 bases apart.

The sample comes from a study of T cells in Graves' hyperthyroidism and ophthalmopathy (dated by TCRdb to between 2017 and 2020). In the study overall: Peripheral blood samples were taken at the time of initial diagnosis, prior to any treatment. TCR V-J signatures able to tell the groups apart were searched for in a discovery cohort of 95 to 100 patients, of whom 40 to 45 had Graves' ophthalmopathy and around 58 had stable Graves' hyperthyroidism. Prospective prediction of ophthalmopathy was tested in an independent validation cohort consisting of some 19 hyperthyroidism patients and approximately 16 patients who later progressed to ophthalmopathy. The 100 discovery patients were divided at random into training and test sets in a 7:3 ratio. In addition, the study compared T-cell repertoires in thyroid tissue and in blood from six Graves' hyperthyroidism patients. After sampling, hyperthyroidism patients received methimazole starting at 30 mg daily, and ophthalmopathy patients received high-dose intravenous methylprednisolone. The paper reports TCR Vbeta CDR3 sequencing of approximately 140 peripheral blood samples: 43 ophthalmopathy, fewer than 80 hyperthyroidism and roughly 17 progressor patients. On the study overall, not on this receptor specifically: Sample size was not statistically predetermined, and investigators were not blinded to group allocation. A 13 V-J signature model separated ophthalmopathy from stable hyperthyroidism, with approximately 87% sensitivity and roughly 81% specificity in cross-validation and 80%/75% in testing. In validation, the model predicted progression to ophthalmopathy with 60% to 71% sensitivity and approximately 78% specificity, a median of 6.5 months before onset. Most expanded thyroid clonotypes (frequency above 0.001) were also detected in blood, a finding suggesting that blood repertoires may reflect thyroid immune responses.

The sequence was obtained from a woman between 40 and 50 years old with Graves' ophthalmopathy. The specimen sequenced was blood. Recombination joined TRBV2 with TRBJ1-2; the D gene is perhaps TRBD1, on 5 matching bases. The DNA sequence is TGTGCCAGCAGAGACTCAGGGAGCTATGGCTACACCTTC. Translated, this is CASRDSGSYGYTF.